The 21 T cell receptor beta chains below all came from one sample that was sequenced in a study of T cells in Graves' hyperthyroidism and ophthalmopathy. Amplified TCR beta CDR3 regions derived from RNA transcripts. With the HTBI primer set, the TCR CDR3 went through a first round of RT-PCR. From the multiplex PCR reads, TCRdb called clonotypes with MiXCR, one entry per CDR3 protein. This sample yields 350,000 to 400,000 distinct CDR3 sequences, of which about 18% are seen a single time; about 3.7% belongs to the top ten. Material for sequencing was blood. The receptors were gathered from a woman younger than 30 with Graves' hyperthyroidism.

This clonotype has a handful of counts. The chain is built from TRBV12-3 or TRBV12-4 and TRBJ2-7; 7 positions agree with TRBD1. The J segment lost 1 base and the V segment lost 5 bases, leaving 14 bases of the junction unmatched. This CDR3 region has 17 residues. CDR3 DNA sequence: TGTGCCAGCAGTCGTTCCGATTGGGACAGTCCTTCCTACGAGCAGTACTTC. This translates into CASSRSDWDSPSYEQYF.

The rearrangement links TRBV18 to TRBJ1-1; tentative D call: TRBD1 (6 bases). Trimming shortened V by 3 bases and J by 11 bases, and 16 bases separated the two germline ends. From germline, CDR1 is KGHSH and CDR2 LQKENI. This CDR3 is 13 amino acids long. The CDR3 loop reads CASSPPAGELAFF. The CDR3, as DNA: TGTGCCAGCTCACCGCCAGCAGGGGAACTGGCTTTCTTT.

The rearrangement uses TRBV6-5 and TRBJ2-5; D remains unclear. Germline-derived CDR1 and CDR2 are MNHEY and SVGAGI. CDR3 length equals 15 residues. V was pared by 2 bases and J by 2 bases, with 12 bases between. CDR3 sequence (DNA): TGTGCCAGCAGTTACGGGGTGGGGAAACAAGAGACCCAGTACTTC. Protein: CASSYGVGKQETQYF.

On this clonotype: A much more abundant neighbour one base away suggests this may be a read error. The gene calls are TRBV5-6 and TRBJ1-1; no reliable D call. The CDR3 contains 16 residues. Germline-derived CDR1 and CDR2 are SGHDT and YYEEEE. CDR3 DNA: TGTACCAGCACCATTTACGGACGGAATATGAACACTGAAGCTTTCTTT. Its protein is CTSTIYGRNMNTEAFF.

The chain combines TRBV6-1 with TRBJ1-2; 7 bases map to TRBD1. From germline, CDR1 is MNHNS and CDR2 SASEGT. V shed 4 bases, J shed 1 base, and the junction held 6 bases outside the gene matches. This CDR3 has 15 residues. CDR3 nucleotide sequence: TGTGCCAGCAGTGCCCGGGACAGCGGTAACTATGGCTACACCTTC. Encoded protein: CASSARDSGNYGYTF.

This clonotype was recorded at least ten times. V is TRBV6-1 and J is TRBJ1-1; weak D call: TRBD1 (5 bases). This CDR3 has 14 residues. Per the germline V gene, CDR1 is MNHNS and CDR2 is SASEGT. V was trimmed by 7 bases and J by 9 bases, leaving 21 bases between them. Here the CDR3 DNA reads TGTGCCAGCACCCTCTATCCAGGGAAGGTACAAGCTTTCTTT. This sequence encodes CASTLYPGKVQAFF.

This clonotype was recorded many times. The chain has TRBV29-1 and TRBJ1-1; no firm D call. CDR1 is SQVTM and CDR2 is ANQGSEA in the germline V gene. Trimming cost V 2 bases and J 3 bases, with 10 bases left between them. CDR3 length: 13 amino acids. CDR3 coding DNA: TGCAGCGTTGAAAAGGGTTCGGACACTGAAGCTTTCTTT. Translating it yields CSVEKGSDTEAFF. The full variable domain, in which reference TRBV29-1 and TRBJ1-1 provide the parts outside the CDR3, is SAVISQKPSRDICQRGTSLTIQCQVDSQVTMMFWYRQQPGQSLTLIATANQGSEATYESGFVIDKFPISRPNLTFSTLTVSNMSPEDSSIYLCSVEKGSDTEAFFGQGTRLTVV.

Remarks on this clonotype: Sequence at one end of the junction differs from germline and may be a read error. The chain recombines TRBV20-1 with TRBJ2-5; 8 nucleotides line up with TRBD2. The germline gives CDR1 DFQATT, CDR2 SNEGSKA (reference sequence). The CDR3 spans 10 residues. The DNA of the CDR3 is TGTAGTGCTAGCGGGTGCCACCAGTACTTC. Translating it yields CSASGCHQYF.

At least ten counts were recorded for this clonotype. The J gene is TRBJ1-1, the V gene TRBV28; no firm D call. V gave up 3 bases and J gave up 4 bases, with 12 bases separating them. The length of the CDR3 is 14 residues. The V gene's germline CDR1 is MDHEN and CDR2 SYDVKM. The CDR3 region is CASSFSGRSTEAFF. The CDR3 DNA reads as TGTGCCAGCAGTTTTAGTGGCAGAAGCACTGAAGCTTTCTTT.

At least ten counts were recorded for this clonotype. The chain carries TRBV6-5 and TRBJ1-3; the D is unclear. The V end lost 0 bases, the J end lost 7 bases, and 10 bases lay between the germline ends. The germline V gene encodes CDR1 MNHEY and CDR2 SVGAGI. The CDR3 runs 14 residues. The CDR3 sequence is CASSYSLGSNTIYF. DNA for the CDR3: TGTGCCAGCAGTTACTCGCTGGGGTCCAACACCATATATTTT.

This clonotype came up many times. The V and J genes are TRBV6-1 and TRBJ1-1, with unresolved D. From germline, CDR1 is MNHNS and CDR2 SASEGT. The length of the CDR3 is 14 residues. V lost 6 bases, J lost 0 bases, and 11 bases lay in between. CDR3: CASSHGELNTEAFF. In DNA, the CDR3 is TGTGCCAGCAGCCACGGAGAGCTGAACACTGAAGCTTTCTTT.

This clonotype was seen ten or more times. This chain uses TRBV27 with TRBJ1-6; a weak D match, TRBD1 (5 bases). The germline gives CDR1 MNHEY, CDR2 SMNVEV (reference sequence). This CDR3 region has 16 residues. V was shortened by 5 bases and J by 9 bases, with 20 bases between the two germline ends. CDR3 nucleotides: TGTGCCAGCAGTGAGCAACTAGGGGATTTGGGTTCACCCCTCCACTTT. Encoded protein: CASSEQLGDLGSPLHF.

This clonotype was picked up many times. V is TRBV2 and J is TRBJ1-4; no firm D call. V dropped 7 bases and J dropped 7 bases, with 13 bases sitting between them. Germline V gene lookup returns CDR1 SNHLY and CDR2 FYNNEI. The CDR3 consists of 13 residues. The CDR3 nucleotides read TGTGCCAGCACCCCGAACAGAGGTGAAAAACTGTTTTTT. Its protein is CASTPNRGEKLFF.

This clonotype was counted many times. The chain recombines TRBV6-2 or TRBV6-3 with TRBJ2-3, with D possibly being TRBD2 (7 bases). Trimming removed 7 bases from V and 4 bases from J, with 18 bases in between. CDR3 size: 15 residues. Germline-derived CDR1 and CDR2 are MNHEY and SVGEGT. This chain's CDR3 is CASIEGGGGADTQYF. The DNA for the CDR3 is TGTGCCAGCATCGAAGGGGGGGGTGGCGCAGATACGCAGTATTTT.

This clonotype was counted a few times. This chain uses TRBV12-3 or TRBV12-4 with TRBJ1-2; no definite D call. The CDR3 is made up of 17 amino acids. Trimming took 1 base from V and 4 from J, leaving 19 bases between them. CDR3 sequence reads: CASSLEMGGRALYGYTF. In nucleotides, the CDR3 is TGTGCCAGCAGTTTAGAGATGGGCGGAAGGGCTCTCTATGGCTACACCTTC.

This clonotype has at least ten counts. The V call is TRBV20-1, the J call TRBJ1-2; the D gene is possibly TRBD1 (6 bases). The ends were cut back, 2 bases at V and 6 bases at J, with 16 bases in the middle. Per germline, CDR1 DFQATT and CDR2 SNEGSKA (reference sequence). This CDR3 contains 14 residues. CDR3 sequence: CSARSPGRDNGYTF. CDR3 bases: TGCAGTGCTAGATCCCCAGGCAGGGACAATGGCTACACCTTC.

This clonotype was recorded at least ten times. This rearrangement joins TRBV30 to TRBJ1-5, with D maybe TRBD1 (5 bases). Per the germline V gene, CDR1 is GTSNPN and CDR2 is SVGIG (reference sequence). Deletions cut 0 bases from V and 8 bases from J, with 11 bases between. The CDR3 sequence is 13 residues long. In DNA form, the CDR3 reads TGTGCCTGGAGTGTGACCAGAGGGGAGCCCCAGCATTTT. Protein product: CAWSVTRGEPQHF.

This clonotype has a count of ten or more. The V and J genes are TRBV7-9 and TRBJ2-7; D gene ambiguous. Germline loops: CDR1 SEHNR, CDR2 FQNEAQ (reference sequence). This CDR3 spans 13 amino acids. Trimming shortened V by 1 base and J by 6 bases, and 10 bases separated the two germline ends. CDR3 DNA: TGTGCCAGCAGCTTAGTGTCGGCTTCCGAGCAGTACTTC. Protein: CASSLVSASEQYF.

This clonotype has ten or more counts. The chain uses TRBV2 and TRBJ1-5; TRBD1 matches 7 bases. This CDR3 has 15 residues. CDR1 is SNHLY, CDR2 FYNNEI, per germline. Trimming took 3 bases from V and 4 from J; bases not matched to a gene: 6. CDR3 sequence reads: CASSDGTVSNQPQHF. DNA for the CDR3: TGTGCCAGCAGTGATGGGACAGTTTCAAATCAGCCCCAGCATTTT.

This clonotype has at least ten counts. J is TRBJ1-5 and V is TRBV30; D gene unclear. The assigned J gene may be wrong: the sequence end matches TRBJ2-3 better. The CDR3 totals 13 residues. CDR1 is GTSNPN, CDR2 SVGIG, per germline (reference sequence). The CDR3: CAWSVMGNQPQYF. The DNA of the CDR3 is TGTGCCTGGAGTGTAATGGGCAATCAGCCCCAGTATTTT.

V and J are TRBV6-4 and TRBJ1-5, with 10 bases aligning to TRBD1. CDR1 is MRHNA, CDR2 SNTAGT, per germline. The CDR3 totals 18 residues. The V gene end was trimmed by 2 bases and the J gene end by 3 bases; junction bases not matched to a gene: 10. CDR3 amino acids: CASSDAFGQGVANQPQHF. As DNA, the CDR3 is TGTGCCAGCAGTGACGCATTCGGACAGGGGGTCGCCAATCAGCCCCAGCATTTT.